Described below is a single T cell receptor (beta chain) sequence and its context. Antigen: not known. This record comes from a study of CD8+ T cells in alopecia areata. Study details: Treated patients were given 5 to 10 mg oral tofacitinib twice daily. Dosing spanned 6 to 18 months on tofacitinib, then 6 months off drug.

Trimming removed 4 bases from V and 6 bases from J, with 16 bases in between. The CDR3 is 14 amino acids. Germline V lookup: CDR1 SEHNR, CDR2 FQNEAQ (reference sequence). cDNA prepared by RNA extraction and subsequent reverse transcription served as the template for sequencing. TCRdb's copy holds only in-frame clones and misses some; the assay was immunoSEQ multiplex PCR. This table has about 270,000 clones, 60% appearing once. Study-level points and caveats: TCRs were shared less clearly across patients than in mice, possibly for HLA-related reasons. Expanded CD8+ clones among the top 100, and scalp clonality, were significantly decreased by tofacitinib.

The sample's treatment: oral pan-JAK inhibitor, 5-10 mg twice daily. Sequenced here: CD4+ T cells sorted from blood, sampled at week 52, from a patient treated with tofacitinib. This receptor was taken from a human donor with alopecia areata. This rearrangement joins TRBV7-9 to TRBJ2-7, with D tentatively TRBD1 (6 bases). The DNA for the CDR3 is TGTGCCAGCAGCTCCTACAGGGCAAAAGGCGAGCAGTACTTC. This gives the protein CASSSYRAKGEQYF.